This TCR beta chain was recovered during a study of blood T cell repertoires in COVID-19. Background on the study: Collection of acute and convalescent COVID-19 samples took place in the United States, Italy and Spain.

V shed 2 bases and J shed 0 bases, with 8 bases lying between them. Per the germline V gene, CDR1 is MRHNA and CDR2 is SNTAGT. The CDR3 runs to 15 residues. Here immunoSEQ multiplex PCR was the method, and the copy in TCRdb shows in-frame clones only, minus some. Of under 150,000 clones listed, 69% are singletons. This clonotype was sampled from a woman in her 70s with acute or convalescent COVID-19. The chain combines TRBV6-4 with TRBJ2-1; perhaps TRBD1 as D (6 bases). What was sequenced was peripheral blood. CDR3 nucleotide sequence: TGTGCCAGCAGTGACGAACAGGGCTCCTACAATGAGCAGTTCTTC. It specifies CASSDEQGSYNEQFF.